The clone carrying this TCR beta chain has at least ten counts. Its cognate antigen is unknown. V gave up 1 base and J gave up 4 bases, with 13 bases separating them. CDR1 and CDR2 from the germline V gene are SGHTA and FQGNSA. This CDR3 is 16 amino acids long. This record belongs to a study of T cells after yellow fever vaccination. Study-level points and caveats: Sorted repertoires could include abundant contaminating clonotypes from bulk cells. A faster peak, day 5 versus 15, was reached by the weaker secondary response. Subsequent to the booster, the majority of primary-vaccination clones reappeared (around 97% CD4, about 90% CD8).

As TCR cDNA was made by 5'RACE template switching, a universal primer site and UMIs were added. A single record per CDR3 protein comes from TCRdb applying MiXCR to the 5' RACE reads. The table records roughly 340,000 distinct CDR3 sequences, roughly 4% of them present only once. The source was PBMCs, collected 5 days after the yellow fever booster vaccination. The V and J genes are TRBV7-2 and TRBJ2-2; the D gene is possibly TRBD2 (6 bases). The receptor was derived from a young man who received the YFV17D yellow fever vaccine. Here the CDR3 reads CASSLGGVTITGELFF. The CDR3 DNA sequence: TGTGCCAGCAGCTTAGGCGGGGTTACCATCACCGGGGAGCTGTTTTTT.